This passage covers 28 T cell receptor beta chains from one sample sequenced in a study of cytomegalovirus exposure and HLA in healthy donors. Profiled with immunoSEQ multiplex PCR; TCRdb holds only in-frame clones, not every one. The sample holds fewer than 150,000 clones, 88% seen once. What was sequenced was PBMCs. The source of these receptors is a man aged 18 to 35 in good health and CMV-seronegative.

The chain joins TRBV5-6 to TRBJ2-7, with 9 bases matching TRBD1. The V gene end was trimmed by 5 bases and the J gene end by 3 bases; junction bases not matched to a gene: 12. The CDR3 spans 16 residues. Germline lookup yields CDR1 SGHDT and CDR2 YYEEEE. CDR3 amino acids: CASRRFPGQGIYEQYF. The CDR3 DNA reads TGTGCCAGCAGACGATTCCCCGGACAGGGGATCTACGAGCAGTACTTC.

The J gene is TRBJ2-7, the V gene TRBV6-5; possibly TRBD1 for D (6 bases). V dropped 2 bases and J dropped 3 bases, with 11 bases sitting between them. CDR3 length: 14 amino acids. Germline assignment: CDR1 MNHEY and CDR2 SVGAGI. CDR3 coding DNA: TGTGCCAGCAGTTACGGGACACACTACTACGAGCAGTACTTC. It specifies CASSYGTHYYEQYF.

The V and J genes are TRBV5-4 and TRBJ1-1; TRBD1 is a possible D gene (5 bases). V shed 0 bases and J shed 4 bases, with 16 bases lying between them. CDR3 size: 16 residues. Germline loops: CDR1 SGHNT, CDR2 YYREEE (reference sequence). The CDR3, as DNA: TGTGCCAGCAGCTTGGAACCCCTCAGGGTGGGCACTGAAGCTTTCTTT. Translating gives CASSLEPLRVGTEAFF.

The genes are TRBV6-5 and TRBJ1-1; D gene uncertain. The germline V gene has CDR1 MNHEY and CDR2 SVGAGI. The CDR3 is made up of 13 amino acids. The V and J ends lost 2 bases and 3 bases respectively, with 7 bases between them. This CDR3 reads CASSYAAHTEAFF. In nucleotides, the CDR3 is TGTGCCAGCAGTTACGCGGCACACACTGAAGCTTTCTTT.

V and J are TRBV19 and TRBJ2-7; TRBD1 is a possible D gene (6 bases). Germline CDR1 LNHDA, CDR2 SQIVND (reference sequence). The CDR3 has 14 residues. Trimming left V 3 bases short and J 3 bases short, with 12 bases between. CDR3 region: CASSIIGQNYEQYF. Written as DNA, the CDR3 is TGTGCCAGTAGTATTATTGGACAGAACTACGAGCAGTACTTC.

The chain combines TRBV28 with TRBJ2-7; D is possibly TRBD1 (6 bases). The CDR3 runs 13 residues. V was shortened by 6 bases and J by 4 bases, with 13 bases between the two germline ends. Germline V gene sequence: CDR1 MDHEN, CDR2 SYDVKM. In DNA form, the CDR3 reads TGTGCCAGCAGCACGGGACACACATACGAGCAGTACTTC. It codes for CASSTGHTYEQYF.

The CDR3 protein is CASSLVRLDTIYF. DNA for the CDR3: TGTGCCAGCAGCTTAGTGAGACTAGACACCATATATTTT. The chain is built from TRBV7-9 and TRBJ1-3; D ambiguous. The CDR3 contains 13 residues. The V end lost 1 base, the J end lost 8 bases, and 9 bases lay between the germline ends. Per the germline V gene, CDR1 is SEHNR and CDR2 is FQNEAQ (reference sequence).

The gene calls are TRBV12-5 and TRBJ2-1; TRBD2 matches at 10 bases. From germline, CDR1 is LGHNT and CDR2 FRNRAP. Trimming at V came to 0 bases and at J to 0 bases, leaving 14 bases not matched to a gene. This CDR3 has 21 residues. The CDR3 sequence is CASGLVSGGLAGASSYNEQFF. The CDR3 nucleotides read TGTGCTAGTGGTTTGGTATCAGGGGGGCTAGCGGGAGCATCCTCCTACAATGAGCAGTTCTTC.

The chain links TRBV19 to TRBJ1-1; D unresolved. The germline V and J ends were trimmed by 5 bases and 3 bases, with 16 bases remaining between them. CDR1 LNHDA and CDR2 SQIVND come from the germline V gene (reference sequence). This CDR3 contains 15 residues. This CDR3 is CASSLNGISDTEAFF. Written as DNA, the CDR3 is TGTGCCAGTAGTTTAAACGGGATATCGGACACTGAAGCTTTCTTT.

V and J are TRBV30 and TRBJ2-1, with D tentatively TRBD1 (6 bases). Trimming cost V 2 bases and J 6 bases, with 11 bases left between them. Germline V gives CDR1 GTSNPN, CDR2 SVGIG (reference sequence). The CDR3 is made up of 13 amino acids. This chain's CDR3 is CAWSTGHFNEQFF. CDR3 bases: TGTGCCTGGAGTACGGGACATTTCAATGAGCAGTTCTTC.

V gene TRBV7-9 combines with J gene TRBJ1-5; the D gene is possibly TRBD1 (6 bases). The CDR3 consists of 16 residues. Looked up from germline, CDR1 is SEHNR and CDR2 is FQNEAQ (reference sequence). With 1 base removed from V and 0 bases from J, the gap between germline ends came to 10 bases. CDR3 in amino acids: CASSLVKGGSNQPQHF. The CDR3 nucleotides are TGTGCCAGCAGCTTAGTTAAAGGGGGTAGCAATCAGCCCCAGCATTTT.

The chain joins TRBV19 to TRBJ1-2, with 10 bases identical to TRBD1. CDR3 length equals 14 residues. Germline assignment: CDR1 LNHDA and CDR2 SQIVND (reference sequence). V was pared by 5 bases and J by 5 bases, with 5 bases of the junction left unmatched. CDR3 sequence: CASSWTGGSYGYTF. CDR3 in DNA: TGTGCCAGTAGTTGGACAGGGGGGAGTTATGGCTACACCTTC. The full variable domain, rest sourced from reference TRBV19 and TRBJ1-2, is DGGITQSPKYLFRKEGQNVTLSCEQNLNHDAMYWYRQDPGQGLRLIYYSQIVNDFQKGDIAEGYSVSREKKESFPLTVTSAQKNPTAFYLCASSWTGGSYGYTFGSGTRLTVV.

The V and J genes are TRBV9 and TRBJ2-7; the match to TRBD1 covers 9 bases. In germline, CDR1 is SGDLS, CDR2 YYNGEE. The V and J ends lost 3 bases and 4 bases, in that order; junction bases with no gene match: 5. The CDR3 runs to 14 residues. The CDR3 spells CASSAGQGLYEQYF. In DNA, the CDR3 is TGTGCCAGCAGCGCGGGACAGGGCCTGTACGAGCAGTACTTC.

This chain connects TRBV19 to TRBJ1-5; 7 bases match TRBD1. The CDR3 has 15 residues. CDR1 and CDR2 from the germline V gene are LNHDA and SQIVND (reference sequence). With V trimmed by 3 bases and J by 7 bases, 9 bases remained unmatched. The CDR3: CASSIEDRERQPQHF. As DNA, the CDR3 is TGTGCCAGTAGTATCGAAGACAGGGAGAGACAGCCCCAGCATTTT.

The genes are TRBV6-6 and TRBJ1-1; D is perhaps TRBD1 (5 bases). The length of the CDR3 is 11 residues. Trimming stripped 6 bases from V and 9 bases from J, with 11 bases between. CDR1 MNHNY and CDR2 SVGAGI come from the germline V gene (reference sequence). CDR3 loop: CASRDTLKAFF. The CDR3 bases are TGTGCCAGCAGGGACACCCTGAAAGCTTTCTTT.

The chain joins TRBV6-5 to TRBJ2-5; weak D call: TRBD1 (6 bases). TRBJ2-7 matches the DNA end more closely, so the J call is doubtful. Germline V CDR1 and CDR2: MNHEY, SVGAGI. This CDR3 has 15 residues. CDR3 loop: CASKSNRDRIYEQYF. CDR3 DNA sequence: TGTGCCAGCAAGTCGAACAGGGATAGGATCTACGAGCAGTACTTC.

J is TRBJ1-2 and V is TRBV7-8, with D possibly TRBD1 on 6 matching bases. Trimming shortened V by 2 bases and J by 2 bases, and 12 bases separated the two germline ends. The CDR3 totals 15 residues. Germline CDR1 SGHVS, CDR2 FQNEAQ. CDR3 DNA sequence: TGTGCCAGCAGCTTACTCCGGACAGTCAACTATGGCTACACCTTC. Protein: CASSLLRTVNYGYTF.

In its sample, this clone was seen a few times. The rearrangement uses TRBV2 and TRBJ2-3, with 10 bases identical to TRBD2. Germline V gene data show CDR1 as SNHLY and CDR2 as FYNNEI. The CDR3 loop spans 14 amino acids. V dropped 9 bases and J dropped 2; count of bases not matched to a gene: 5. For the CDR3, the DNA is TGTGCCAGTTGGACTAGCGGCCTCACAGATACGCAGTATTTT. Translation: CASWTSGLTDTQYF.

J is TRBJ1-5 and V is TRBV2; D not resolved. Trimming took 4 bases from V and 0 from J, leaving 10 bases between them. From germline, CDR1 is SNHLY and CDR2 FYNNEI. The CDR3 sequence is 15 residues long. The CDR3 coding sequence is TGTGCCAGCAGTGTGGCAGAATATAGCAATCAGCCCCAGCATTTT. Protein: CASSVAEYSNQPQHF.

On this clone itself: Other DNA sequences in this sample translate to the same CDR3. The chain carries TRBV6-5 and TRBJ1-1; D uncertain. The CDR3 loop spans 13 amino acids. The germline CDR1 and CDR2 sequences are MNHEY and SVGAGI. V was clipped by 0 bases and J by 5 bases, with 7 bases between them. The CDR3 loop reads CASSYSRVTEAFF. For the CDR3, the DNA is TGTGCCAGCAGTTACTCGAGGGTGACTGAAGCTTTCTTT.

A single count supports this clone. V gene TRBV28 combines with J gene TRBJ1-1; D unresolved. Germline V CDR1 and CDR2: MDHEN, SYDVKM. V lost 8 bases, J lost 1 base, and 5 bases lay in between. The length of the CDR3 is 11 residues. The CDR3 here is CASRGNTEAFF. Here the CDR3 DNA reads TGTGCCAGCCGAGGGAACACTGAAGCTTTCTTT.

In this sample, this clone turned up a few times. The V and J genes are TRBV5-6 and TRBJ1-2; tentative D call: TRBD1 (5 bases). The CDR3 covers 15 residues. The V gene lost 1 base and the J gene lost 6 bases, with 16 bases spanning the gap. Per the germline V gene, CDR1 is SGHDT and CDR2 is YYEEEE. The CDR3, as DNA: TGTGCCAGCAGCTTGTTCGAACAGGTCGGTAATGGCTACACCTTC. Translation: CASSLFEQVGNGYTF.

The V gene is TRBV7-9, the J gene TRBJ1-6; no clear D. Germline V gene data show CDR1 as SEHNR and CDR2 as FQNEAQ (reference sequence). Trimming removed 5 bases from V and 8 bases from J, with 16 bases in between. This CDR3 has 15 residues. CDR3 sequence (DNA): TGTGCCAGCAGCACAGAGAGGAGGCCGTATTCACCCCTCCACTTT. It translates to CASSTERRPYSPLHF.

CDR3 residues: CASSLEGGGYSYEQYF. CDR3 nucleotides: TGCGCCAGCAGCTTGGAGGGTGGGGGGTACTCCTACGAGCAGTACTTC. This chain joins TRBV5-1 and TRBJ2-7; D is possibly TRBD2 (6 bases). Trimming took 0 bases from V and 0 from J, leaving 13 bases between them. Germline V lookup: CDR1 SGHRS, CDR2 YFSETQ. The CDR3 contains 16 residues. The entire variable domain, with the rest obtained from reference TRBV5-1 and TRBJ2-7, is as follows: KAGVTQTPRYLIKTRGQQVTLSCSPISGHRSVSWYQQTPGQGLQFLFEYFSETQRNKGNFPGRFSGRQFSNSRSEMNVSTLELGDSALYLCASSLEGGGYSYEQYFGPGTRLTVT.

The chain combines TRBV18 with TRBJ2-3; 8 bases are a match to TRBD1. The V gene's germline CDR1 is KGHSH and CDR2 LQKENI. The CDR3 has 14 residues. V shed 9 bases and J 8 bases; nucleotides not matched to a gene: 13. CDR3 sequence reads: CASTDRVARGTQYF. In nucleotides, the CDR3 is TGTGCCAGTACGGACAGGGTAGCACGCGGTACGCAGTATTTT. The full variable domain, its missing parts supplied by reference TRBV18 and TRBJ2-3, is NAGVMQNPRHLVRRRGQEARLRCSPMKGHSHVYWYRQLPEEGLKFMVYLQKENIIDESGMPKERFSAEFPKEGPSILRIQQVVRGDSAAYFCASTDRVARGTQYFGPGTRLTVL.

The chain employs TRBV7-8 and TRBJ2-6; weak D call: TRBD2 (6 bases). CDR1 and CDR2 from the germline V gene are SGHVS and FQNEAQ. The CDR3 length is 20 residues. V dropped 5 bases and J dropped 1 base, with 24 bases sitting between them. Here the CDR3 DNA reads TGTGCCAGCAGCCTACCGGGTGAGGGGAGGAAACTATCTGGGGCCAACGTCCTGACTTTC. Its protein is CASSLPGEGRKLSGANVLTF.

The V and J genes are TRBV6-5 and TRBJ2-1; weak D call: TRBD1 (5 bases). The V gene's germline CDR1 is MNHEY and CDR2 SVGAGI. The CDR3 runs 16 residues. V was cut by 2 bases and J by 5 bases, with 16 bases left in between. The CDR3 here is CASSYGVSGIHNEQFF. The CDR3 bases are TGTGCCAGCAGTTACGGAGTGTCAGGGATACACAATGAGCAGTTCTTC.

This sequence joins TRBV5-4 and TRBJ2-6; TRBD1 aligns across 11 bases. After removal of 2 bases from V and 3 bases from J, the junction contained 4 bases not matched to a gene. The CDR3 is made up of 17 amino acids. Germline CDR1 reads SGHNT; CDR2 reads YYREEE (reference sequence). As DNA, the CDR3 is TGTGCCAGCAGCTTAGGGACAGGGGGTTTTGGGGCCAACGTCCTGACTTTC. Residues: CASSLGTGGFGANVLTF.